Below are 24 T cell receptor beta chains sequenced from a single sample in a study of regulatory T cells in long-lasting Graves disease. Assembly of TCR beta libraries relied on iRepertoire HTBI primers together with Arm-PCR of CDR3 regions. TCRdb independently ran MiXCR on the multiplex PCR reads; one entry per CDR3 protein. The table shows roughly 610,000 distinct CDR3 sequences, with about 15% occurring only once. This sample's time point: newly diagnosed GD, antithyroid drugs for less than 3 months. The TCR library was prepared using RNA isolated from PBMCs. These data are also associated with another study on T cells in Graves' hyperthyroidism and ophthalmopathy.

The starting material was peripheral blood mononuclear cells (PBMCs), obtained at new diagnosis, from a patient treated with antithyroid drugs. These receptors were obtained from a woman in her twenties or thirties with Graves disease.

This clonotype has only one observation. A junction end diverges from the germline sequence, so it may reflect a read error. The chain combines TRBV27 with TRBJ1-6; TRBD1 matches 11 bases. CDR3 length equals 14 residues. CDR1 is MNHEY and CDR2 is SMNVEV in the germline V gene (reference sequence). This chain's CDR3 is CARSLGQGDSPLHF. The CDR3 region has the DNA TGTGCCCGCAGCCTGGGACAGGGGGATTCACCCCTCCACTTT.

The gene calls are TRBV13 and TRBJ2-1; D remains ambiguous. Germline values: CDR1 PRHDT, CDR2 FYEKMQ (reference sequence). The CDR3 is 11 residues long. The V end lost 5 bases, the J end lost 15 bases, and 14 bases lay between the germline ends. CDR3 residues: CASSAHTLGFF. CDR3 nucleotide sequence: TGTGCCAGCAGCGCCCATACGCTGGGGTTCTTC.

The chain is built from TRBV7-9 and TRBJ2-2, with D perhaps TRBD1 (6 bases). CDR1 SEHNR and CDR2 FQNEAQ come from the germline V gene (reference sequence). V lost 9 bases, J lost 4 bases, and 12 bases lay in between. CDR3 length: 13 amino acids. The CDR3 DNA sequence: TGTGCCAGGCCAAACAGGGTCACCGGGGAGCTGTTTTTT. This translates into CARPNRVTGELFF. Looking up the rest from reference TRBV7-9 and TRBJ2-2 gives the full variable domain: DTGVSQNPRHKITKRGQNVTFRCDPISEHNRLYWYRQTLGQGPEFLTYFQNEAQLEKSRLLSDRFSAERPKGSFSTLEIQRTEQGDSAMYLCARPNRVTGELFFGEGSRLTVL.

The chain recombines TRBV20-1 with TRBJ2-3; D not certain. Germline values: CDR1 DFQATT, CDR2 SNEGSKA (reference sequence). V gave up 0 bases and J gave up 0 bases, with 16 bases separating them. This CDR3 region has 17 residues. CDR3 residues: CSARDPLGRASTDTQYF. The CDR3, as DNA: TGCAGTGCTAGAGACCCCCTAGGGCGCGCGAGCACAGATACGCAGTATTTT.

This clonotype was seen ten or more times. V gene TRBV20-1 combines with J gene TRBJ1-2, with a tentative D call TRBD1 (5 bases). There are 13 residues in the CDR3. Germline V CDR1 and CDR2: DFQATT, SNEGSKA (reference sequence). CDR3 protein: CSLKLGEKYGYTF. CDR3 DNA: TGCAGCCTCAAGCTGGGGGAAAAATATGGCTACACCTTC.

This clonotype was observed at least ten times. V gene TRBV20-1 combines with J gene TRBJ1-5; tentatively, D is TRBD1 (5 bases). Trimming removed 6 bases from V and 0 bases from J, with 12 bases in between. Germline V gene data show CDR1 as DFQATT and CDR2 as SNEGSKA (reference sequence). The CDR3 has 14 residues. In DNA, the CDR3 is TGCAGTGCCCAGCGGGGGGATAGCAATCAGCCCCAGCATTTT. Residues: CSAQRGDSNQPQHF.

This clonotype came up many times. This chain connects TRBV7-2 to TRBJ2-1; 7 nucleotides line up with TRBD1. V dropped 1 base and J dropped 6; count of bases not matched to a gene: 3. The germline gives CDR1 SGHTA, CDR2 FQGNSA. This CDR3 spans 14 amino acids. The chain's CDR3 is CASSLGAGGNEQFF. Written as DNA, the CDR3 is TGTGCCAGCAGCTTAGGGGCAGGGGGCAATGAGCAGTTCTTC.

The chain recombines TRBV12-3 or TRBV12-4 with TRBJ2-1; 10 bases map to TRBD2. The CDR3 has 18 residues. V gave up 1 base and J gave up 6 bases; unmatched junction bases: 12. CDR3 in amino acids: CASSLDLETSGRVNEQFF. The CDR3 nucleotides read TGTGCCAGCAGTTTAGATCTCGAGACCAGCGGGAGGGTCAATGAGCAGTTCTTC.

This clonotype was seen more than once but under ten times. The chain couples TRBV6-1 to TRBJ2-4; no clear D gene. Germline V gene sequence: CDR1 MNHNS, CDR2 SASEGT. V lost 2 bases and J lost 6, with 5 bases in between. The CDR3 is 12 amino acids. CDR3 in amino acids: CASSELGNIQYF. The CDR3 DNA sequence: TGTGCCAGCAGTGAATTGGGAAACATTCAGTACTTC.

This clonotype has at least ten counts. The chain carries TRBV28 and TRBJ2-5; weak D call: TRBD2 (5 bases). This CDR3 is built from 17 residues. From germline, CDR1 is MDHEN and CDR2 SYDVKM. Trimming left V 3 bases short and J 0 bases short, with 17 bases between. This CDR3 is CASSLGLGRMYQETQYF. The CDR3 region has the DNA TGTGCCAGCAGTTTGGGTCTTGGGAGAATGTACCAAGAGACCCAGTACTTC.

The chain couples TRBV15 to TRBJ2-3; D is undetermined. The CDR3 totals 15 residues. The germline gives CDR1 LNHNV, CDR2 YYDKDF (reference sequence). V was pared by 1 base and J by 2 bases, with 10 bases between. CDR3 in amino acids: CATSRVASNTDTQYF. The CDR3 region has the DNA TGTGCCACCAGCAGAGTGGCCAGTAACACAGATACGCAGTATTTT.

At least ten counts were recorded for this clonotype. The chain has TRBV30 and TRBJ2-7; D perhaps matches TRBD1 (6 bases). CDR1 and CDR2 (germline): GTSNPN, SVGIG (reference sequence). V gave up 4 bases and J gave up 2 bases, with 12 bases separating them. The CDR3 loop spans 13 amino acids. CDR3 sequence: CAWTRDTPYEQYF. Written as DNA, the CDR3 is TGTGCCTGGACCCGGGACACTCCCTACGAGCAGTACTTC.

The V call is TRBV7-8, the J call TRBJ1-4; tentatively, D is TRBD1 (6 bases). Germline V gives CDR1 SGHVS, CDR2 FQNEAQ. This CDR3 is 15 amino acids long. V lost 4 bases and J 8 bases, leaving 17 bases between the germline ends. CDR3 protein: CASSSSRGYEEKLFF. The CDR3 nucleotides read TGTGCCAGCAGCTCAAGCAGGGGATACGAAGAAAAACTGTTTTTT.

The CDR3 sequence is CASSTTSGGVRSYF. DNA of the CDR3: TGTGCCAGCAGCACAACTAGCGGGGGCGTACGATCCTACTTC. The V call is TRBV7-2, the J call TRBJ2-7, with TRBD2 matching over 11 bases. This CDR3 is 14 amino acids long. Germline-derived CDR1 and CDR2 are SGHTA and FQGNSA. After removal of 5 bases from V and 13 bases from J, the junction contained 13 bases not matched to a gene.

About this clonotype: Possible read error: a much larger clone is one base away. J is TRBJ1-1 and V is TRBV28, with D hard to call. The germline CDR1 and CDR2 sequences are MDHEN and SYDVKM. The V end lost 8 bases, the J end lost 6 bases, and 19 bases lay between the germline ends. CDR3 size: 14 residues. The CDR3 protein is CASGLSGEIAEAFF. CDR3 DNA: TGTGCCAGCGGGCTCTCCGGTGAGATTGCTGAAGCTTTCTTT.

This clonotype was seen many times. The chain employs TRBV20-1 and TRBJ2-1; 11 nucleotides match TRBD2. Germline V CDR1 and CDR2: DFQATT, SNEGSKA (reference sequence). J lost 4 bases, V lost 4 bases, and 9 bases had no gene match. The CDR3 contains 16 residues. CDR3 coding DNA: TGCAGTGCTAATCCGTTAGGGACTAGCGGATACAATGAGCAGTTCTTC. Its translation is CSANPLGTSGYNEQFF.

This clonotype was detected a few times. The chain couples TRBV10-3 to TRBJ1-2; TRBD1 is a possible D gene (5 bases). The length of the CDR3 is 15 residues. Trimming removed 0 bases from V and 4 bases from J, with 12 bases in between. Germline V gene lookup returns CDR1 ENHRY and CDR2 SYGVKD. This CDR3 is CAISESGPGIYGYTF. The CDR3 coding sequence is TGTGCCATCAGTGAGTCTGGTCCAGGGATCTATGGCTACACCTTC.

This clonotype has just a few counts. The chain links TRBV2 to TRBJ1-5; 8 bases map to TRBD1. CDR1 and CDR2 (germline): SNHLY, FYNNEI. The CDR3 contains 17 residues. The V segment lost 4 bases and the J segment 6 bases; nucleotides outside the gene matches: 14. The CDR3 DNA sequence: TGTGCCAGCAGTGGTCGGCAGGGGGCGAGGGAAGGTCAGCCCCAGCATTTT. It yields the protein CASSGRQGAREGQPQHF.

With regard to this clonotype: A much larger clone lies one base from this, so it may be a read error. The chain combines TRBV28 with TRBJ2-6; either TRBD1 or TRBD2 may fit D (6 bases each). The CDR3 spans 18 residues. Deletions cut 3 bases from V and 3 bases from J, with 18 bases between. The germline V gene encodes CDR1 MDHEN and CDR2 SYDVKM. As DNA, the CDR3 is TGTGCCAGCAGTTTGCGGATGGGGGGCTATCTTGGGGCCAACGTCCTGACTTTC. Its translation is CASSLRMGGYLGANVLTF. The variable domain in full, completed from reference TRBV28 and TRBJ2-6, reads DVKVTQSSRYLVKRTGEKVFLECVQDMDHENMFWYRQDPGLGLRLIYFSYDVKMKEKGDIPEGYSVSREKKERFSLILESASTNQTSMYLCASSLRMGGYLGANVLTFGAGSRLTVL.

This clonotype was detected only a few times. J is TRBJ2-1 and V is TRBV24-1; 9 nucleotides align to TRBD1. Trimming took 3 bases from V and 4 from J; bases not matched to a gene: 9. This CDR3 has 17 residues. In germline, CDR1 is KGHDR, CDR2 SFDVKD. The CDR3 reads CATSDPTGTGYYNEQFF. The CDR3 nucleotides read TGTGCCACCAGTGATCCCACCGGGACAGGGTATTACAATGAGCAGTTCTTC.

On this clonotype itself: A much larger clone differs from this one at a single base, so this may be a read error. The CDR3 DNA reads TGTGCCAGCAGCCTGGCGGGGTTATGGGTCGGGGAGCTGTTTTTT. Encoded protein: CASSLAGLWVGELFF. The J gene is TRBJ2-2, the V gene TRBV11-2, with D possibly TRBD2 on 6 matching bases. Trimming removed 5 bases from V and 7 bases from J, with 17 bases in between. In germline, CDR1 is SGHAT, CDR2 FQNNGV. CDR3 length: 15 residues.

This clonotype was detected ten times or more. The rearrangement links TRBV30 to TRBJ2-7; D possibly corresponds to TRBD2 (5 bases). CDR1 and CDR2 from the germline V gene are GTSNPN and SVGIG (reference sequence). V was pared by 2 bases and J by 3 bases, with 8 bases between. This CDR3 contains 12 residues. The CDR3 bases are TGTGCCTGGAGTCAGGACTTCTACGAGCAGTACTTC. Translation: CAWSQDFYEQYF.

This clonotype was observed at least ten times. V gene TRBV20-1 combines with J gene TRBJ1-4; D gene uncertain. The CDR3 loop spans 15 amino acids. Germline assignment: CDR1 DFQATT and CDR2 SNEGSKA (reference sequence). V lost 4 bases, J lost 3 bases, and 15 bases lay in between. CDR3 DNA sequence: TGCAGTGCTACCCATCCCCTTGAACCTAATGAAAAACTGTTTTTT. Its translation is CSATHPLEPNEKLFF.

The chain has TRBV11-1 and TRBJ2-3, with TRBD1 matching 9 bases. V was pared by 5 bases and J by 4 bases, with 7 bases of the junction left unmatched. Germline CDR1 reads SGHAT; CDR2 reads FQDESV (reference sequence). The CDR3 consists of 15 residues. CDR3 coding DNA: TGTGCCAGCAGCCTCCGGGACAGGGTGGCAGATACGCAGTATTTT. Its protein is CASSLRDRVADTQYF.